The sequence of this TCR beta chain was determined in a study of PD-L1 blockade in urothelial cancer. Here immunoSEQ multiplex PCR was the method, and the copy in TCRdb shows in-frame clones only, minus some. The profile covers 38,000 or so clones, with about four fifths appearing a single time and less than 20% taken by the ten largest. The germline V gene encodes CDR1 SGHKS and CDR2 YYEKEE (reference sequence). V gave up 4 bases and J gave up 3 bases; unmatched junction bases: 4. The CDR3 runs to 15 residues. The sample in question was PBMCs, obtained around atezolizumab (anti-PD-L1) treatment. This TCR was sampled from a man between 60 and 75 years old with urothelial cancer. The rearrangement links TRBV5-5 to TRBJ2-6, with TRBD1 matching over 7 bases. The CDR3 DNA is TGTGCCAGCAGCCAACAGGGGATTGGGGCCAACGTCCTGACTTTC. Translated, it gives CASSQQGIGANVLTF.